This TCR beta chain was recovered during a study of blood T cell repertoires in COVID-19 (dated by TCRdb to 2018 to 2021). Describing the broader study: Samples from collaborators originated in the United States, Italy and Spain and spanned both the acute and convalescent phases of COVID-19. The sample metadata nearly always contained a de-identified subject ID, COVID-19 status, age in years and sex. The repertoires were released in a freely available public database meant as a resource for research on the immune response to SARS-CoV-2. Where HLA class I and class II types were available, the types were taken from metadata supplied by the sample provider, not from assay-based typing. The prospective study material was composed of cDNA or gDNA derived from T cells, B-cell-depleted T cells, or PBMCs. Subjects who had been exposed to COVID-19, were actively infected with it, or had recovered from it provided the deeply sampled blood TCRbeta repertoires that made up the dataset. The samples were drawn from the first 160 participants of the ongoing ImmuneRACE study and from under 1,500 subjects provided by 6 global collaborators. Overall results and qualifications from the work: How much clinical and demographic metadata was included differed by source and by participant, and the metadata was provided uncurated.

Note on this clone: The antigen it binds to is not known. No base quality information exists; no much larger clone differs at one position.

V and J lose 4 bases and 6 bases, and a span of 13 bases separates them. There are 13 amino acids in the CDR3, from cysteine to phenylalanine inclusive. The kept DNA is CDR3 alone, 39 bases in frame from the first base. The germline V gene yields SQVTM for CDR1 and ANQGSEA for CDR2. TCRbeta CDR3 regions were amplified from genomic DNA using the immunoSEQ Assay, a bias-controlled multiplex PCR. In the paper's pipeline: Within the assay, amplification of reference gene primers was used to estimate how many nucleated cells each sample contained. Sequence reads were collapsed and filtered to measure the absolute abundance of every unique TCRbeta CDR3 rearrangement. For each sample, productive Simpson clonality was calculated as the square root of Simpson's diversity index across productive rearrangements. Imported from immuneACCESS, the table was reduced by TCRdb to in-frame sequences with V and J called. These copies leave out some clones; in studies compared against another copy, an unresolved V gene accounts for under half, and the cause of the remainder is not known. V, J and clone size were drawn from that table, and D and trimming were deduced from the DNA. Counted in this sample were 80,000 to 100,000 clones; roughly nine tenths of them appeared once. Around 2% of the sample goes to the ten largest clones.

Collaborating institutions collected whole blood in K2EDTA tubes following their own protocols. For TCRbeta analysis, collaborator samples were shipped as frozen whole blood, as isolated PBMCs, or as DNA extracted from either sample type. The source material was peripheral blood. The receptor comes from a human donor with active COVID-19. The donor label of this sample is uncertain. The sequence joins TRBV29-1 to TRBJ1-5; no D gene call is confident. The nucleotide sequence reads as follows: TGCAGCGTTGGCGGGGAGGGTGGTCAGCCCCAGCATTTT. Its amino acids are CSVGGEGGQPQHF.